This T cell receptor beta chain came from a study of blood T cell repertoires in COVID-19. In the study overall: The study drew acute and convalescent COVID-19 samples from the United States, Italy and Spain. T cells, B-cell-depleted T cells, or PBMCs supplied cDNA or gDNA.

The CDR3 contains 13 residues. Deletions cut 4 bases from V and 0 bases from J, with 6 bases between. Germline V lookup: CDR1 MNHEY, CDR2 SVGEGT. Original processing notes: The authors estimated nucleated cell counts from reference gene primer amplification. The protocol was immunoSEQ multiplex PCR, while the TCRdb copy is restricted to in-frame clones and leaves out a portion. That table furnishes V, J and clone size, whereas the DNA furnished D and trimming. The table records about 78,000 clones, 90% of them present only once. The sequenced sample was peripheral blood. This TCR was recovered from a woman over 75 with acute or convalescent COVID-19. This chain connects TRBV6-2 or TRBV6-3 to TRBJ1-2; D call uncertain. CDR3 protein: CASSFTTNYGYTF. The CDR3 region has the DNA TGTGCCAGCAGTTTTACAACTAACTATGGCTACACCTTC.